This T cell receptor (beta chain) was sequenced in a study of control samples from healthy donors and cancer patients. Method: immunoSEQ multiplex PCR; TCRdb's copy keeps in-frame clones and lacks some. The table records some 78,000 clones, 85% to 90% of them present only once. V lost 4 bases and J lost 3, with 23 bases in between. The CDR3 totals 18 residues. The rearrangement links TRBV23-1 to TRBJ2-3; tentative D call: TRBD1 (5 bases). TRBV23-1 is an ORF, with its function uncertain. Sequenced: blood. The clonotype originates from a woman in her sixties in good health. The CDR3 DNA sequence: TGCGCCAGCAGTCTGGGGCGCCAAGCAGCCCGCCGTACAGATACGCAGTATTTT. Amino acids: CASSLGRQAARRTDTQYF.